This T cell receptor beta chain was found in a study of regulatory T cells in long-lasting Graves disease. Study observations and caveats: Persistent patients shared more public clonotypes (roughly 2,800) than new patients (approximately 900). The analysis examined peripheral blood only and excluded thyroid tissue.

Arm-PCR of CDR3 regions and iRepertoire HTBI primers were used to build TCR beta libraries. Via MiXCR, TCRdb re-called the multiplex PCR reads, giving one row per CDR3 protein. Seen here are hundreds of thousands of distinct CDR3 sequences, roughly 23% observed once, and the top ten hold roughly 13%. Described time point: persistent/refractory GD, antithyroid drugs over 5 years with positive TRAb. RNA isolated from PBMCs was used to make the TCR library. Germline assignment: CDR1 MNHEY and CDR2 SVGEGT. The CDR3 is 15 amino acids. With regard to this clonotype: No antigen is known for it. A single base separates this from a much larger clone, so it may be a read error.

Sequencing was performed on peripheral blood mononuclear cells (PBMCs), taken when the disease was refractory, from a patient treated with antithyroid drugs. The chain couples TRBV6-2 or TRBV6-3 to TRBJ2-7; 11 bases agree with TRBD2. This receptor was obtained from a female donor with Graves disease. In DNA form, the CDR3 reads TGTGTCAGCAGGGAGGGACTAGCGGTACCCTACGAGCAGTACTTC. Translating it yields CVSREGLAVPYEQYF.